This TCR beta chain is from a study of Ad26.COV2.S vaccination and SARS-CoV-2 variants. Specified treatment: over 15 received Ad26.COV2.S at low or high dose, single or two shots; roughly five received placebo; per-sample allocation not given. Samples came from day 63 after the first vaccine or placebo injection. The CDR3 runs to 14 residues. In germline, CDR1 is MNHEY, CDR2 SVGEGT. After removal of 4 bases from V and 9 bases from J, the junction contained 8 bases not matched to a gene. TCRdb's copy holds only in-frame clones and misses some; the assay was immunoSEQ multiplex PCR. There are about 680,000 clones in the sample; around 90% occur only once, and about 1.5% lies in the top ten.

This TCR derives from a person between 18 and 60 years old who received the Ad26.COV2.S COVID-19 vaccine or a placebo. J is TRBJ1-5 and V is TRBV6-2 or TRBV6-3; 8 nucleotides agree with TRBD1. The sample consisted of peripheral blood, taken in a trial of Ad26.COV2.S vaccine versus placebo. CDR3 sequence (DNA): TGTGCCAGCAGTTGGGGACAGGCCCTAGGGCCCCAGCATTTT. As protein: CASSWGQALGPQHF.